This T cell receptor beta chain was retrieved from a study of regulatory T cells in long-lasting Graves disease. Study conclusions and caveats: It was in persistent disease that TRBV28, TRBJ1-2 and TRBJ2-5 were favored. What was studied was peripheral blood only, and not thyroid tissue. A greater number of public clonotypes (approximately 2,700) was shared by persistent patients than by new patients (around 960).

Time point denoted: newly diagnosed GD, antithyroid drugs for less than 3 months. From PBMCs, RNA was extracted and then used to make the TCR library. Construction of the TCR beta libraries employed iRepertoire HTBI primers in conjunction with Arm-PCR of CDR3 regions. Via MiXCR, TCRdb re-called the multiplex PCR reads, giving one row per CDR3 protein. The sample yields 350,000 to 550,000 distinct CDR3 sequences, about a sixth seen once. There are many counts of this clonotype. Its antigen is not identified. The CDR3 consists of 12 residues. Germline CDR1 SGHNT, CDR2 YENEEA. With 6 bases clipped from V and 5 bases from J, the junction kept 2 bases outside the gene matches. These same data were also listed under a study on T cells in Graves' hyperthyroidism and ophthalmopathy. Per that study: Lactation, pregnancy, other autoimmune disease or uncontrolled infection excluded patients.

Sequencing used peripheral blood mononuclear cells (PBMCs), obtained at new diagnosis, from a patient treated with antithyroid drugs. The sequence derives from a woman between 18 and 29 years old with Graves disease. The genes are TRBV11-3 and TRBJ2-5; 8 nucleotides line up with TRBD2. DNA for the CDR3: TGTGCCAGCAGACCTAGCGGGGAGACCCAGTACTTC. Its translation is CASRPSGETQYF.